The 11 T cell receptor beta chains reported below all come from one sample, sequenced in a study of OX40 agonist ivuxolimab in advanced cancers. Only in-frame clones appear in the TCRdb table, and some are missing; sequencing was by immunoSEQ multiplex PCR. The sample lists about 50,000 clones; about nine tenths were seen once. Sequenced material: CD4+ or CD8+ T cells sorted from blood, taken in a trial of the OX40 agonist ivuxolimab. The source of these receptors is an adult with an advanced solid tumor such as melanoma, head and neck, liver or kidney cancer.

The gene calls are TRBV30 and TRBJ2-5; TRBD2 agrees at 10 bases. This CDR3 comprises 15 residues. CDR1 GTSNPN and CDR2 SVGIG come from the germline V gene (reference sequence). Trimming took 0 bases from V and 1 from J; bases not matched to a gene: 2. The chain's CDR3 is CAWSVAGGSQETQYF. For the CDR3, the DNA is TGTGCCTGGAGTGTAGCGGGGGGGTCCCAAGAGACCCAGTACTTC.

The chain recombines TRBV2 with TRBJ2-1, with 7 bases fitting TRBD1. Losses at the gene ends were 8 bases for V and 2 bases for J; bases not matched to a gene: 3. There are 13 residues in the CDR3. Germline V gene sequence: CDR1 SNHLY, CDR2 FYNNEI. CDR3 region: CASSGGAYNEQFF. DNA of the CDR3: TGTGCCAGCTCAGGGGGAGCCTACAATGAGCAGTTCTTC. Full variable domain (outside the CDR3, taken from reference TRBV2 and TRBJ2-1): EPEVTQTPSHQVTQMGQEVILRCVPISNHLYFYWYRQILGQKVEFLVSFYNNEISEKSEIFDDQFSVERPDGSNFTLKIRSTKLEDSAMYFCASSGGAYNEQFFGPGTRLTVL.

This chain joins TRBV4-2 and TRBJ2-2; D may be TRBD2 (5 bases). V was pared by 0 bases and J by 4 bases, with 6 bases between. The CDR3 spans 14 residues. CDR1 is LGHNA, CDR2 YNFKEQ, per germline. The CDR3 loop is CASSQERGTGELFF. CDR3 nucleotide sequence: TGTGCCAGCAGCCAAGAACGGGGCACCGGGGAGCTGTTTTTT.

The genes are TRBV6-5 and TRBJ2-7; no reliable D call. Germline values: CDR1 MNHEY, CDR2 SVGAGI. V dropped 0 bases and J dropped 1 base, with 7 bases sitting between them. CDR3 size: 14 residues. Written as DNA, the CDR3 is TGTGCCAGCAGTTACTCTCGGATTTCCTACGAGCAGTACGTC. The encoded protein is CASSYSRISYEQYV.

The rearrangement joins TRBV7-9 to TRBJ1-6; tentative D call: TRBD1 (5 bases). The CDR3 has 16 amino acids. Germline CDR1 SEHNR, CDR2 FQNEAQ (reference sequence). The ends were cut back, 5 bases at V and 0 bases at J, with 11 bases in the middle. The DNA of the CDR3 is TGTGCCAGCAGCCTCCAAGACAGCTCCTATAATTCACCCCTCCACTTT. This encodes CASSLQDSSYNSPLHF.

This clone was picked up one time. V is TRBV4-1 and J is TRBJ2-1; D call uncertain. V was clipped by 1 base and J by 3 bases, with 13 bases between them. The CDR3 sequence is 16 residues long. The germline V gene encodes CDR1 MGHRA and CDR2 YSYEKL. The CDR3 sequence is CASSQGYGPDYNEQFF. The CDR3 DNA reads TGCGCCAGCAGCCAAGGTTACGGACCCGACTACAATGAGCAGTTCTTC.

The chain is built from TRBV10-1 and TRBJ2-3; no reliable D call. The ends were cut back, 4 bases at V and 5 bases at J, with 19 bases in the middle. The CDR3 is made up of 16 amino acids. Germline V gene sequence: CDR1 WNHNN, CDR2 SYGVQD (reference sequence). Here the CDR3 DNA reads TGCGCCAGCAGTGCGATATCCGAAGCCGGAGTAGATACGCAGTATTTT. Its translation is CASSAISEAGVDTQYF.

This chain connects TRBV14 to TRBJ2-7; no clear D. The germline V gene encodes CDR1 SGHDN and CDR2 FVKESK. Trimming stripped 3 bases from V and 1 base from J, with 10 bases between. The CDR3 has 14 amino acids. CDR3 region: CASSHRTDSYEQYV. The CDR3 nucleotides read TGTGCCAGCAGCCACCGGACGGATTCCTACGAGCAGTACGTC.

The chain is built from TRBV10-2 and TRBJ2-2; no clear D. This CDR3 is built from 13 residues. V was pared by 2 bases and J by 4 bases, with 5 bases between. Germline lookup yields CDR1 WSHSY and CDR2 SAAADI. CDR3 DNA: TGCGCCAGCAGTGAGCGGAGCACCGGGGAGCTGTTTTTT. Residues: CASSERSTGELFF.

The chain couples TRBV10-3 to TRBJ2-3, with D unresolved. The CDR3 loop spans 14 amino acids. Germline-derived CDR1 and CDR2 are ENHRY and SYGVKD. V lost 0 bases to trimming and J lost 3 bases, with 7 bases between them. CDR3 bases: TGTGCCATCAGTGAGTCGAGACCAACAGATACGCAGTATTTT. It codes for CAISESRPTDTQYF.

The chain couples TRBV7-9 to TRBJ2-5, with 7 nucleotides matching TRBD2. Unmatched junction bases numbered 11, after V lost 0 bases and J lost 4 bases. CDR1 SEHNR and CDR2 FQNEAQ come from the germline V gene (reference sequence). CDR3 length: 17 residues. The CDR3: CASSLAPGREGAETQYF. The CDR3 nucleotides are TGTGCCAGCAGCTTAGCGCCCGGAAGGGAGGGCGCAGAGACCCAGTACTTC.